The next 11 T cell receptor beta chains were all read from a single sample in a study of CD8+ T cells in alopecia areata (dated by TCRdb to 2017 to 2018). Libraries were constructed by the immunoSEQ multiplex PCR assay. For TCR sequencing, RNA was extracted from every sample and reverse transcribed into cDNA to serve as template. TCRdb holds this immuneACCESS table with in-frame rearrangements only. Some clones are missing; in checked studies, unresolved V genes explain under half, and the rest has no known cause. The sample yields 150,000 or so clones; roughly 50% were counted once. The biggest ten clones account for around 5% of the sample. The sample was CD4+ T cells sorted from blood. All receptors come from a human donor in good health.

The V gene is TRBV11-2, the J gene TRBJ2-5; a possible D gene is TRBD2 (5 bases). The germline V and J ends were trimmed by 1 base and 1 base, with 10 bases remaining between them. The CDR3 covers 15 residues. Germline V gives CDR1 SGHAT, CDR2 FQNNGV. This CDR3 is CASSLGVAPQETQYF. CDR3 coding DNA: TGTGCCAGCAGCTTAGGGGTAGCGCCCCAAGAGACCCAGTACTTC. Complete variable domain (other parts from reference TRBV11-2 and TRBJ2-5): EAGVAQSPRYKIIEKRQSVAFWCNPISGHATLYWYQQILGQGPKLLIQFQNNGVVDDSQLPKDRFSAERLKGVDSTLKIQPAKLEDSAVYLCASSLGVAPQETQYFGPGTRLLVL.

The rearrangement uses TRBV6-5 and TRBJ2-7; 8 positions agree with TRBD1. V trimming: 6 bases; J trimming: 1 base; junction bases outside the gene matches: 5. Germline V CDR1 and CDR2: MNHEY, SVGAGI. There are 14 residues in the CDR3. CDR3 nucleotides: TGTGCCAGCAGACAGACAGGGGTTTCCTACGAGCAGTACTTC. The encoded protein is CASRQTGVSYEQYF.

The chain has TRBV15 and TRBJ2-1; 11 bases align to TRBD2. With 5 bases clipped from V and 4 bases from J, the junction kept 1 base outside the gene matches. Germline loops: CDR1 LNHNV, CDR2 YYDKDF (reference sequence). There are 14 residues in the CDR3. Here the CDR3 DNA reads TGTGCCACCAGCCGGACTAGCGGGTACAATGAGCAGTTCTTC. Encoded protein: CATSRTSGYNEQFF.

The rearrangement joins TRBV7-8 to TRBJ2-1, with 9 positions matching TRBD2. The CDR3 is 16 residues long. Per germline, CDR1 SGHVS and CDR2 FQNEAQ. Trimming cost V 2 bases and J 7 bases; bases outside gene matches: 9. The CDR3 loop is CASSLIRAGGINEQFF. The DNA for the CDR3 is TGTGCCAGCAGCTTAATTCGGGCGGGAGGGATTAATGAGCAGTTCTTC. The full variable domain, in which reference TRBV7-8 and TRBJ2-1 provide the parts outside the CDR3, is GAGVSQSPRYKVAKRGQDVALRCDPISGHVSLFWYQQALGQGPEFLTYFQNEAQLDKSGLPSDRFFAERPEGSVSTLKIQRTQQEDSAVYLCASSLIRAGGINEQFFGPGTRLTVL.

This clone was picked up a small number of times. This chain uses TRBV7-8 with TRBJ2-5; D is perhaps TRBD2 (5 bases). This CDR3 is 12 amino acids long. Per the germline V gene, CDR1 is SGHVS and CDR2 is FQNEAQ. V shed 6 bases and J shed 3 bases, with 8 bases lying between them. The CDR3 sequence is CASSLEEETQYF. Written as DNA, the CDR3 is TGTGCCAGCAGTTTGGAGGAAGAGACCCAGTACTTC.

The chain combines TRBV2 with TRBJ1-1, with a tentative D call TRBD1 (6 bases). The CDR3 is 14 amino acids. V lost 7 bases to trimming and J lost 2 bases, with 14 bases between them. CDR1 SNHLY and CDR2 FYNNEI come from the germline V gene. This CDR3 reads CASTLQGSNTEAFF. The CDR3, as DNA: TGTGCCAGCACATTACAGGGATCCAACACTGAAGCTTTCTTT.

This chain links TRBV25-1 with TRBJ2-1; TRBD2 matches at 7 bases. There are 16 residues in the CDR3. The germline V gene encodes CDR1 MGHDK and CDR2 SYGVNS. V shed 3 bases and J 6 bases; nucleotides not matched to a gene: 11. The CDR3 DNA follows: TGTGCCAGCAGTGATGCCCCCGCGGGAGTACCCAATGAGCAGTTCTTC. Its protein is CASSDAPAGVPNEQFF.

This sequence joins TRBV25-1 and TRBJ1-2; D remains ambiguous. Germline CDR1 MGHDK, CDR2 SYGVNS. Trimming removed 7 bases from V and 8 bases from J, with 14 bases in between. CDR3 length: 12 amino acids. The CDR3: CASMGTMRGYTF. In nucleotides, the CDR3 is TGTGCCAGCATGGGAACGATGAGGGGCTACACCTTC.

In this sample, this clone turned up once. This chain uses TRBV27 with TRBJ2-6, with D perhaps matching TRBD1 (6 bases). CDR3 length equals 17 residues. V lost 0 bases to trimming and J lost 1 base, with 10 bases between them. Germline-derived CDR1 and CDR2 are MNHEY and SMNVEV (reference sequence). This CDR3 is CASSLSPTGSGANVLTF. The CDR3 nucleotides read TGTGCCAGCAGTTTATCACCAACAGGGTCTGGGGCCAACGTCCTGACTTTC.

This clone was found once. The chain couples TRBV6-5 to TRBJ1-2, with D hard to call. V lost 5 bases and J 6 bases, leaving 4 bases between the germline ends. Germline values: CDR1 MNHEY, CDR2 SVGAGI. CDR3 length: 10 amino acids. The CDR3 is CASSRDGYTF. The CDR3 DNA follows: TGTGCCAGCAGTCGGGATGGCTACACCTTC.

The CDR3 region is CASSGGSYEQYF. In DNA form, the CDR3 reads TGTGCCAGCAGCGGGGGGAGCTACGAGCAGTACTTC. This rearrangement joins TRBV7-2 to TRBJ2-7, with D perhaps TRBD2 (6 bases). The length of the CDR3 is 12 residues. Germline CDR1 SGHTA, CDR2 FQGNSA. Trimming left V 5 bases short and J 3 bases short, with 8 bases between. Full variable domain (missing parts from reference TRBV7-2 and TRBJ2-7): GAGVSQSPSNKVTEKGKDVELRCDPISGHTALYWYRQSLGQGLEFLIYFQGNSAPDKSGLPSDRFSAERTGGSVSTLTIQRTQQEDSAVYLCASSGGSYEQYFGPGTRLTVT.